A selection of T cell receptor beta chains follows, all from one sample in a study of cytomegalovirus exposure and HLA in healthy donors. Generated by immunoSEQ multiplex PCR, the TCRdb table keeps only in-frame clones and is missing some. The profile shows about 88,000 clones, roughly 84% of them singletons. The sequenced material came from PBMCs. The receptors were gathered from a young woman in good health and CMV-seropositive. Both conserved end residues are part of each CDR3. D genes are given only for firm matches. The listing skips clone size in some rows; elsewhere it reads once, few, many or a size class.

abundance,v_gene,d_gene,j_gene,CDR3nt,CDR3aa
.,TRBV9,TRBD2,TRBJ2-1,TGTGCCAGCAGCGTAGTTAGCGGGGGGGCCTACAATGAGCAGTTCTTC,CASSVVSGGAYNEQFF
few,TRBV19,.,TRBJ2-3,TGTGCCAGTAGACCTCAGGGAGATACGCAGTATTTT,CASRPQGDTQYF
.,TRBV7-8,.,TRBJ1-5,TGTGCCAGCAGCTCCACGCTTCAGGGCGATCCTCGAGGGCCCCAGCATTTT,CASSSTLQGDPRGPQHF
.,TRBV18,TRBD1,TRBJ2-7,TGTGCCAGCTCACCCCGGGACAGGGGCACCTACGAGCAGTACTTC,CASSPRDRGTYEQYF
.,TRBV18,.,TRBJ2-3,TGTGCCAGCTCACCGGCCACAGATACGCAGTATTTT,CASSPATDTQYF
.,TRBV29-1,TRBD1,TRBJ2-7,TGCAGCGCCCAGAGGGACAGCCTCTACGAGCAGTACTTC,CSAQRDSLYEQYF
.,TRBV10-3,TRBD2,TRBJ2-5,TGTGCCATCAGTGGGAAAGCGGGGGGAATAGAGACCCAGTACTTC,CAISGKAGGIETQYF
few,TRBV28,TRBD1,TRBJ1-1,TGTGCCAGCACTCCGGGGGGACAGGGGGTGGTTGGCACTGAAGCTTTCTTT,CASTPGGQGVVGTEAFF
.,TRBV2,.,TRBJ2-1,TGTGCCAGCAGAACTCGACCGGGCGGGGCTGAGCAGTTCTTC,CASRTRPGGAEQFF
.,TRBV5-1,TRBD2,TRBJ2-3,TGCGCCAGCAGCTTGGGGAGACTAGCGGGGGAGGGAGATACGCAGTATTTT,CASSLGRLAGEGDTQYF
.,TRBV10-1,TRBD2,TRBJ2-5,TGCGCCAGCAGTGAGTCTGGGACTAGAGGAGAGACCCAGTACTTC,CASSESGTRGETQYF
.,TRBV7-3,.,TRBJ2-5,TGTGCCAGCAGCCCCTCGGCAGGCGGGAACCAAGAGACCCAGTACTTC,CASSPSAGGNQETQYF
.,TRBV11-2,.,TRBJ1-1,TGTGCCAGCAGCTCTCCAGGGGCAATGAACACTGAAGCTTTCTTT,CASSSPGAMNTEAFF
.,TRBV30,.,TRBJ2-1,TGTGCCTGGATGGGAGACTACAATGAGCAGTTCTTC,CAWMGDYNEQFF
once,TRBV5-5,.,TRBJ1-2,TGTGCCAGCAGCCCCTTGGGAGGCAACTATGGCTACACCTTC,CASSPLGGNYGYTF
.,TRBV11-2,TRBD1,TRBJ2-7,TGTGCCAGCAGCTCGATTGGGGGACAGGGGCGCCAGTACTTC,CASSSIGGQGRQYF
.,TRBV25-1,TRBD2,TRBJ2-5,TGTGCCAGCAGTTCACGGGGGGGAGGAGAGACCCAGTACTTC,CASSSRGGGETQYF
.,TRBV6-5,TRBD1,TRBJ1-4,TGTGCCAGCAGTTTAGGGGGCTTTAATGAAAAACTGTTTTTT,CASSLGGFNEKLFF
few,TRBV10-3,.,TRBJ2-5,TGTGCCATCAGTGATGCAACCGGGATACAAGGGGAGACCCAGTACTTC,CAISDATGIQGETQYF
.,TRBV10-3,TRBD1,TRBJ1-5,TGTGCCATCAGTGGGACAGGCGGCAATCAGCCCCAGCATTTT,CAISGTGGNQPQHF
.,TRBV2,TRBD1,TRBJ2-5,TGTGCCAGCAGGAGGAGGACAGGGGGCGTTCAAGAGACCCAGTACTTC,CASRRRTGGVQETQYF
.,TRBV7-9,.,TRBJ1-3,TGTGCCAGCAGCGCGAGGGGGGGTCAGGCCTTCTCTGGAAACACCATATATTTT,CASSARGGQAFSGNTIYF
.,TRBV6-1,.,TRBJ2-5,TGTGCCAGCAGTGGACTGGGGGGGGACAAACAAGAGACCCAGTACTTC,CASSGLGGDKQETQYF
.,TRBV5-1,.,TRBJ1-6,TGCGCCAGCAGCTTGATGGGGAGTAATTCACCCCTCCACTTT,CASSLMGSNSPLHF
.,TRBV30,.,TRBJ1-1,TGTGCCTGGAGAGTAGACGGGTCCGGGGAAGCTTTCTTT,CAWRVDGSGEAFF
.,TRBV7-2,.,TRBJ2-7,TGTGCCAGCAGCCCCTCGGGCTACGAGCAGTACTTC,CASSPSGYEQYF
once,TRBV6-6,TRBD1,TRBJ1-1,TGTGCCAGTGAGGGGACTGGGACAGGGGGTACTGAAGCTTTCTTT,CASEGTGTGGTEAFF
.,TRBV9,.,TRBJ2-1,TGTGCCAGCAGCAGGGGGTCCCTGGTGGGCCTATCTGGAGAGCAGTTCTTC,CASSRGSLVGLSGEQFF
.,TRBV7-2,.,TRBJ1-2,TGTGCCAGCAGCTTAGTAGCGGGGAACAACTATGGCTACACCTTC,CASSLVAGNNYGYTF
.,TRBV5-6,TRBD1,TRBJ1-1,TGTGCCAGCAGCTTGGACAGGGGGGGCACTGAAGCTTTCTTT,CASSLDRGGTEAFF
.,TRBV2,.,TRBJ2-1,TGTGCCAGCGGGGGGCTGGCGGGGGAGTACAATGAGCAGTTCTTC,CASGGLAGEYNEQFF